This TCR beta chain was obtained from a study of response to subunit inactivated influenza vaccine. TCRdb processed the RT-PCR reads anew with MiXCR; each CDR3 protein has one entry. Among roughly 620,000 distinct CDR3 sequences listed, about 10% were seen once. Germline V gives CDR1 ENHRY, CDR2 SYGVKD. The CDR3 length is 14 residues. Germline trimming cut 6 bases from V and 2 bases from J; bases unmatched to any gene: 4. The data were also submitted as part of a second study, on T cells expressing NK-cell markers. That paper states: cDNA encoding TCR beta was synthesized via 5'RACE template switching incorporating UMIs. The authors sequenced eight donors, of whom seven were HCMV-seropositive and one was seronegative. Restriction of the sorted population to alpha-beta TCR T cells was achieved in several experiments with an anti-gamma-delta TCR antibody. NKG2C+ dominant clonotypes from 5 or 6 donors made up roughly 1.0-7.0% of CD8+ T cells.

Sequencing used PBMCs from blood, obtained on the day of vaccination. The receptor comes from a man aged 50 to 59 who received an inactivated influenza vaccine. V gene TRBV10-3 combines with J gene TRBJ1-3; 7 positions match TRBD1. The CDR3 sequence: CAIRVTGAGNTIYF. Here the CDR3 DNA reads TGTGCCATCAGGGTAACAGGGGCTGGAAACACCATATATTTT.